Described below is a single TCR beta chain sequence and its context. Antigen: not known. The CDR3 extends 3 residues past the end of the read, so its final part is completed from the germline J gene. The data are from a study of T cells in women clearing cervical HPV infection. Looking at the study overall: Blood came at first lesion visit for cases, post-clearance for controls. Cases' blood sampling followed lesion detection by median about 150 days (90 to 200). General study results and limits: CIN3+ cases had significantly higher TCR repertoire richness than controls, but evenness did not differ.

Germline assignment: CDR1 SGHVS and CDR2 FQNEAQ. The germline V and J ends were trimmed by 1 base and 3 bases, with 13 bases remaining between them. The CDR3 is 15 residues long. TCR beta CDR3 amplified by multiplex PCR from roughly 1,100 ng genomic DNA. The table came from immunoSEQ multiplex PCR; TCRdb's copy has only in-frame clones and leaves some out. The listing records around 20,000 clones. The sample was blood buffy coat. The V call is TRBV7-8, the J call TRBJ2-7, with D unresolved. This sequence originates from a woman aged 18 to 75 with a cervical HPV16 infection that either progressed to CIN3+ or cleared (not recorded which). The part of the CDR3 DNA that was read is TGTGCCAGCAGCTTAGATAGGAGTAGCCACTACGAG. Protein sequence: CASSLDRSSHYE. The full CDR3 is CASSLDRSSHYEQYF.